These 28 T cell receptor beta chains originate from one sample sequenced in a study of response to subunit inactivated influenza vaccine. MiXCR, run by TCRdb on the RT-PCR reads, gives a single entry per CDR3 protein. The sample records a few hundred thousand distinct CDR3 sequences, 14% being singletons. Sequenced material: PBMCs from blood, taken 11 to 12 days after vaccination. These TCRs come from a man over 45 who received an inactivated influenza vaccine.

This clonotype has more than one count but fewer than ten. This chain uses TRBV18 with TRBJ2-2, with a weak D call TRBD1 (5 bases). Trimming cost V 1 base and J 3 bases, with 15 bases left between them. The CDR3 length is 17 residues. CDR1 is KGHSH, CDR2 LQKENI, per germline. The CDR3 DNA is TGTGCCAGCTCACCACGTCTCACAGGCCCTGACACCGGGGAGCTGTTTTTT. This codes for CASSPRLTGPDTGELFF.

The genes are TRBV7-9 and TRBJ2-7; 11 bases are a match to TRBD1. V shed 4 bases, J shed 7 bases, and the junction held 6 bases outside the gene matches. The germline CDR1 and CDR2 sequences are SEHNR and FQNEAQ (reference sequence). The CDR3 is made up of 14 amino acids. This CDR3 reads CASSSGQGAWEQYF. The CDR3, as DNA: TGTGCCAGCAGCTCAGGACAGGGGGCTTGGGAGCAGTACTTC.

This clonotype was observed a few times. The chain is built from TRBV20-1 and TRBJ2-1; no definite D call. The length of the CDR3 is 15 residues. The germline V gene encodes CDR1 DFQATT and CDR2 SNEGSKA (reference sequence). Trimming cost V 3 bases and J 0 bases, with 12 bases left between them. This CDR3 is CSASMVWGSYNEQFF. The CDR3 DNA reads as TGCAGTGCTAGTATGGTCTGGGGCTCCTACAATGAGCAGTTCTTC.

This clonotype was picked up a small number of times. The rearrangement joins TRBV9 to TRBJ1-6; D is unresolved. V shed 5 bases and J shed 8 bases, with 8 bases lying between them. The germline gives CDR1 SGDLS, CDR2 YYNGEE. The CDR3 length is 12 residues. The CDR3 sequence is CASRSGDSPLHF. Here the CDR3 DNA reads TGTGCCAGCAGGAGTGGGGATTCACCCCTCCACTTT.

This clonotype has only a few counts. The J gene is TRBJ1-1, the V gene TRBV11-1; tentatively, D is TRBD1 (6 bases). The germline V and J ends were trimmed by 5 bases and 5 bases, with 12 bases remaining between them. CDR3 size: 13 residues. Germline V CDR1 and CDR2: SGHAT, FQDESV (reference sequence). The CDR3 protein is CASSPYRETEAFF. The CDR3 nucleotides are TGTGCCAGCAGCCCATACAGGGAGACTGAAGCTTTCTTT.

The chain links TRBV5-1 to TRBJ2-1; possibly TRBD2 for D (6 bases). The CDR3 sequence is 14 residues long. Germline V gives CDR1 SGHRS, CDR2 YFSETQ. V was clipped by 0 bases and J by 5 bases, with 9 bases between them. CDR3 sequence: CASSLDGRNNEQFF. CDR3 sequence (DNA): TGCGCCAGCAGCTTGGACGGGAGAAACAATGAGCAGTTCTTC. Variable domain in full (rest from reference TRBV5-1 and TRBJ2-1): KAGVTQTPRYLIKTRGQQVTLSCSPISGHRSVSWYQQTPGQGLQFLFEYFSETQRNKGNFPGRFSGRQFSNSRSEMNVSTLELGDSALYLCASSLDGRNNEQFFGPGTRLTVL.

This clonotype was picked up many times. V is TRBV20-1 and J is TRBJ1-6, with D unresolved. The CDR3 totals 12 residues. Germline assignment: CDR1 DFQATT and CDR2 SNEGSKA (reference sequence). V was clipped by 1 base and J by 6 bases, with 4 bases between them. CDR3 protein: CSARVGNSPLHF. The CDR3 DNA is TGCAGTGCTAGAGTCGGTAATTCACCCCTCCACTTT.

This clonotype turned up a few times. The chain combines TRBV6-5 with TRBJ2-1; D remains ambiguous. The CDR3 covers 14 residues. Trimming shortened V by 0 bases and J by 8 bases, and 11 bases separated the two germline ends. In germline, CDR1 is MNHEY, CDR2 SVGAGI. The CDR3, as DNA: TGTGCCAGCAGTTACTCAGATAGCTTCGATGAGCAGTTCTTC. This codes for CASSYSDSFDEQFF.

This clonotype was seen a handful of times. The gene calls are TRBV5-1 and TRBJ2-5, with D perhaps TRBD1 or TRBD2 (5 bases each). Trimming left V 1 base short and J 4 bases short, with 11 bases between. CDR3 length: 14 amino acids. Germline V gene data show CDR1 as SGHRS and CDR2 as YFSETQ. This CDR3 reads CASSLNGAGETQYF. The CDR3 coding sequence is TGCGCCAGCAGCTTGAACGGGGCGGGAGAGACCCAGTACTTC.

In its sample, this clonotype was seen a few times. DNA for the CDR3: TGTGCCACCAGCCCTTCCACCTACACAGATACGCAGTATTTT. This gives the protein CATSPSTYTDTQYF. V usage is TRBV15 and J usage is TRBJ2-3; D unresolved. This CDR3 region has 14 residues. The germline CDR1 and CDR2 sequences are LNHNV and YYDKDF (reference sequence). V shed 5 bases and J shed 2 bases, with 11 bases lying between them.

J is TRBJ2-3 and V is TRBV7-2; no clear D. V was trimmed by 5 bases and J by 2 bases, leaving 17 bases between them. Per the germline V gene, CDR1 is SGHTA and CDR2 is FQGNSA. The CDR3 has 16 amino acids. Here the CDR3 DNA reads TGTGCCAGCAGCACCCGTAGTCTCCTTCCCACAGATACGCAGTATTTT. Translated: CASSTRSLLPTDTQYF.

The V call is TRBV3-1, the J call TRBJ2-3; 9 nucleotides align to TRBD1. Germline V CDR1 and CDR2: LGHDT, YNNKEL (reference sequence). The CDR3 has 16 residues. V shed 0 bases, J shed 3 bases, and the junction held 4 bases outside the gene matches. DNA for the CDR3: TGTGCCAGCAGCCAAGATTCAGGACAGGGGACAGATACGCAGTATTTT. Translated, it gives CASSQDSGQGTDTQYF.

This clonotype appeared a few times. The genes are TRBV28 and TRBJ2-2, with D unresolved. The V gene's germline CDR1 is MDHEN and CDR2 SYDVKM. This CDR3 has 13 amino acids. The germline V and J ends were trimmed by 4 bases and 4 bases, with 7 bases remaining between them. The CDR3 loop reads CASSYTVTGELFF. In DNA, the CDR3 is TGTGCCAGCAGTTATACGGTCACCGGGGAGCTGTTTTTT.

The gene calls are TRBV5-1 and TRBJ2-7, with D maybe TRBD1 (6 bases). V was trimmed by 0 bases and J by 7 bases, leaving 14 bases between them. The germline V gene encodes CDR1 SGHRS and CDR2 YFSETQ. The CDR3 runs to 14 residues. The CDR3 bases are TGCGCCAGCAGCTTGGAGACAGGTTTGAGTGAGCAGTACTTC. This encodes CASSLETGLSEQYF.

The chain uses TRBV7-2 and TRBJ2-3; D is perhaps TRBD2 (7 bases). CDR1 is SGHTA and CDR2 is FQGNSA in the germline V gene. This CDR3 spans 15 amino acids. Trimming stripped 1 base from V and 6 bases from J, with 14 bases between. The CDR3 here is CASSLVAGAMDTQYF. The CDR3 DNA sequence: TGTGCCAGCAGCTTAGTTGCGGGGGCCATGGATACGCAGTATTTT. The full variable domain, in which reference TRBV7-2 and TRBJ2-3 provide the parts outside the CDR3, is GAGVSQSPSNKVTEKGKDVELRCDPISGHTALYWYRQSLGQGLEFLIYFQGNSAPDKSGLPSDRFSAERTGGSVSTLTIQRTQQEDSAVYLCASSLVAGAMDTQYFGPGTRLTVL.

This chain uses TRBV11-2 with TRBJ2-6, with D hard to call. Trimming stripped 5 bases from V and 0 bases from J, with 8 bases between. This CDR3 is 15 amino acids long. Germline V gives CDR1 SGHAT, CDR2 FQNNGV. The CDR3 coding sequence is TGTGCCAGCAGCCCCGTGGCCTCTGGGGCCAACGTCCTGACTTTC. It encodes CASSPVASGANVLTF.

This clonotype was seen only a few times. The chain uses TRBV18 and TRBJ1-5; D unclear. Deletions cut 2 bases from V and 2 bases from J, with 7 bases between. This CDR3 is 14 amino acids long. Germline CDR1 KGHSH, CDR2 LQKENI. CDR3 region: CASSPWEGNQPQHF. CDR3 bases: TGTGCCAGCTCACCATGGGAGGGCAATCAGCCCCAGCATTTT.

This clonotype was recorded many times. This chain connects TRBV18 to TRBJ2-1, with D maybe TRBD2 (6 bases). The CDR3 has 15 amino acids. V was cut by 3 bases and J by 6 bases, with 15 bases left in between. CDR1 is KGHSH, CDR2 LQKENI, per germline. Written as DNA, the CDR3 is TGTGCCAGCTCACCTCTACCGGGAGAGGGCAATGAGCAGTTCTTC. Its translation is CASSPLPGEGNEQFF.

The chain has TRBV11-2 and TRBJ2-5; TRBD1 agrees at 7 bases. The CDR3 totals 16 residues. Trimming cost V 5 bases and J 2 bases; bases outside gene matches: 11. Per the germline V gene, CDR1 is SGHAT and CDR2 is FQNNGV. The CDR3 nucleotides read TGTGCCAGCAGCGCTAGGCCGGACAGGCATCAAGAGACCCAGTACTTC. Encoded protein: CASSARPDRHQETQYF.

This clonotype was observed a handful of times. V usage is TRBV5-1 and J usage is TRBJ2-3, with 8 bases fitting TRBD2. Germline values: CDR1 SGHRS, CDR2 YFSETQ. The trim removed 2 bases at V and 8 bases at J, leaving 10 bases unmatched. This CDR3 spans 15 amino acids. CDR3 DNA: TGCGCCAGCAGCTTAGAAAGCGGGGGAGTTGGTACGCAGTATTTT. Protein sequence: CASSLESGGVGTQYF.

This clonotype came up many times. The J gene is TRBJ2-2, the V gene TRBV5-1; 11 bases match TRBD2. CDR1 is SGHRS and CDR2 is YFSETQ in the germline V gene. The CDR3 length is 16 residues. V lost 4 bases, J lost 4 bases, and 6 bases stayed unmatched. The CDR3 region is CASSGTSGSATGELFF. DNA for the CDR3: TGCGCCAGCAGCGGAACTAGCGGGAGCGCCACCGGGGAGCTGTTTTTT.

This clonotype turned up a few times. The rearrangement uses TRBV12-3 or TRBV12-4 and TRBJ2-6; D remains unclear. Trimming pared 6 bases from V and 0 bases from J, leaving 9 bases between. There are 15 residues in the CDR3. The CDR3 nucleotides read TGTGCCAGCAGCCTCTTCGCCTCTGGGGCCAACGTCCTGACTTTC. Protein sequence: CASSLFASGANVLTF.

This clonotype was counted only a few times. The rearrangement links TRBV30 to TRBJ1-5; no clear D gene. The germline gives CDR1 GTSNPN, CDR2 SVGIG (reference sequence). This CDR3 is built from 13 residues. V was shortened by 1 base and J by 6 bases, with 10 bases between the two germline ends. The CDR3 reads CAWSGGMIQPQHF. CDR3 bases: TGTGCCTGGAGTGGTGGGATGATTCAGCCCCAGCATTTT. Variable domain in full (rest from reference TRBV30 and TRBJ1-5): SQTIHQWPATLVQPVGSPLSLECTVEGTSNPNLYWYRQAAGRGLQLLFYSVGIGQISSEVPQNLSASRPQDRQFILSSKKLLLSDSGFYLCAWSGGMIQPQHFGDGTRLSIL.

V usage is TRBV6-1 and J usage is TRBJ1-3; possible D gene TRBD1, 6 bases. Trimming took off 3 bases at V and 3 bases at J, with 12 bases between the two ends. The CDR3 has 15 residues. CDR1 MNHNS and CDR2 SASEGT come from the germline V gene. CDR3 region: CASSEGHPRGNTIYF. DNA of the CDR3: TGTGCCAGCAGTGAGGGACATCCCCGTGGAAACACCATATATTTT.

This clonotype was counted between two and nine times. The chain couples TRBV12-3 or TRBV12-4 to TRBJ2-2; the match to TRBD2 covers 7 bases. The CDR3 length is 16 residues. V lost 3 bases and J lost 5; bases outside the gene matches: 9. For the CDR3, the DNA is TGTGCCAGCAGTTTTCAGGCGGGAGACGGAACCGGGGAGCTGTTTTTT. Translating it yields CASSFQAGDGTGELFF.

V gene TRBV3-1 combines with J gene TRBJ2-7; no reliable D call. Trimming stripped 0 bases from V and 3 bases from J, with 9 bases between. There are 14 residues in the CDR3. CDR1 and CDR2 from the germline V gene are LGHDT and YNNKEL (reference sequence). In DNA form, the CDR3 reads TGTGCCAGCAGCCAAGACTGGGCCGGCTACGAGCAGTACTTC. Amino acid sequence: CASSQDWAGYEQYF.

J is TRBJ2-2 and V is TRBV5-1; D is ambiguous. Between the trimmed V and J ends, which lost 7 bases and 7 bases, there was a span of 11 bases. The CDR3 has 12 amino acids. CDR1 is SGHRS, CDR2 YFSETQ, per germline. CDR3 sequence: CASGEVGGELFF. CDR3 nucleotides: TGCGCCAGCGGCGAGGTCGGCGGGGAGCTGTTTTTT.

The rearrangement uses TRBV18 and TRBJ2-3, with D possibly being TRBD2 (5 bases). CDR3 length: 15 residues. Trimming removed 2 bases at V and 3 bases at J, with 12 bases between. Germline V CDR1 and CDR2: KGHSH, LQKENI. The CDR3: CASSPITGITDTQYF. For the CDR3, the DNA is TGTGCCAGCTCACCAATTACCGGGATAACAGATACGCAGTATTTT. Using reference TRBV18 and TRBJ2-3 for the parts outside the CDR3, the full variable domain is NAGVMQNPRHLVRRRGQEARLRCSPMKGHSHVYWYRQLPEEGLKFMVYLQKENIIDESGMPKERFSAEFPKEGPSILRIQQVVRGDSAAYFCASSPITGITDTQYFGPGTRLTVL.